The 8 T cell receptor beta chains given below trace back to one sample, sequenced in a study of T cell responses to AZD1222 COVID-19 vaccine. TCRdb keeps only in-frame clones here, not all; method: immunoSEQ multiplex PCR. The table records roughly 150,000 clones, roughly 90% of them present only once. Material: peripheral blood, obtained 28 days after the second AZD1222 dose. The receptors come from an adult who received the AZD1222 COVID-19 vaccine.

The chain is built from TRBV19 and TRBJ2-3; D possibly corresponds to TRBD2 (6 bases). Trimming removed 3 bases at V and 1 base at J, with 11 bases between. CDR1 is LNHDA and CDR2 is SQIVND in the germline V gene (reference sequence). The CDR3 totals 15 residues. DNA for the CDR3: TGTGCCAGTAGTATCAAGCGGGTCGGCACAGATACGCAGTATTTT. It specifies CASSIKRVGTDTQYF.

The chain combines TRBV5-1 with TRBJ1-4; D is uncertain. Between the trimmed V and J ends, which lost 4 bases and 4 bases, there was a span of 14 bases. The CDR3 covers 15 residues. Germline V lookup: CDR1 SGHRS, CDR2 YFSETQ. This chain's CDR3 is CASSTGRAGNEKLFF. In nucleotides, the CDR3 is TGCGCCAGCAGCACGGGGAGAGCTGGTAATGAAAAACTGTTTTTT.

CDR3 loop: CASSLRDTPNEKLFF. CDR3 DNA sequence: TGTGCCAGCAGCTTGCGAGATACTCCTAATGAAAAACTGTTTTTT. This sequence joins TRBV3-1 (or the pseudogene TRBV3-2) and TRBJ1-4, with no clear D. CDR3 length equals 15 residues. Trimming removed 5 bases at V and 3 bases at J, with 13 bases between. Germline loops: CDR1 LGHDT, CDR2 YNNKEL (reference sequence).

The chain links TRBV7-6 to TRBJ2-1, with 7 positions matching TRBD2. CDR1 and CDR2 from the germline V gene are SGHVS and FNYEAQ. The CDR3 runs 14 residues. V dropped 5 bases and J dropped 4; count of bases not matched to a gene: 5. CDR3 amino acids: CASSLGGTYNEQFF. In nucleotides, the CDR3 is TGTGCCAGCAGCCTCGGGGGGACGTACAATGAGCAGTTCTTC.

This clone was recorded once. At one end, the junction sequence differs from germline, possibly due to a read error. This sequence joins TRBV7-9 and TRBJ1-2; D is perhaps TRBD1 (5 bases). Germline values: CDR1 SEHNR, CDR2 FQNEAQ (reference sequence). CDR3 size: 12 residues. The CDR3 coding sequence is TGTGCCAGCAGCGCCACAAACGTCAGGGTTTCCTTC. Protein: CASSATNVRVSF.

This sequence joins TRBV25-1 and TRBJ1-1, with TRBD1 as a possible D gene (6 bases). The V gene's germline CDR1 is MGHDK and CDR2 SYGVNS. The CDR3 is 14 amino acids. V lost 1 base and J 1 base, leaving 7 bases between the germline ends. CDR3 sequence reads: CASSESGENTEAFF. CDR3 in DNA: TGTGCCAGCAGTGAATCAGGGGAGAACACTGAAGCTTTCTTT.

CDR3 sequence: CASYRESSGANVLTF. The CDR3 coding sequence is TGTGCCAGCTACCGGGAGTCATCTGGGGCCAACGTCCTGACTTTC. The chain couples TRBV6-5 to TRBJ2-6, with D possibly matching TRBD2 (6 bases). This CDR3 contains 15 residues. The ends were cut back, 8 bases at V and 1 base at J, with 12 bases in the middle. Germline V CDR1 and CDR2: MNHEY, SVGAGI.

The chain combines TRBV5-5 with TRBJ2-7; 7 nucleotides match TRBD2. The V and J ends lost 4 bases and 6 bases, in that order; junction bases with no gene match: 7. There are 13 residues in the CDR3. The germline CDR1 and CDR2 sequences are SGHKS and YYEKEE (reference sequence). The CDR3 sequence: CASSLGGIGEQYF. As DNA, the CDR3 is TGTGCCAGCAGCCTGGGGGGGATTGGCGAGCAGTACTTC. The full variable domain, rest sourced from reference TRBV5-5 and TRBJ2-7, is DAGVTQSPTHLIKTRGQQVTLRCSPISGHKSVSWYQQVLGQGPQFIFQYYEKEERGRGNFPDRFSARQFPNYSSELNVNALLLGDSALYLCASSLGGIGEQYFGPGTRLTVT.